Below, 18 T cell receptor beta chains from the same sample are listed, as sequenced in a study of blood T cell repertoires in COVID-19. Generated by immunoSEQ multiplex PCR, the TCRdb table keeps only in-frame clones and is missing some. In the table there are approximately 360,000 clones, about 90% of which are singletons. Material: PBMCs or T cells enriched from blood (not recorded which). These receptors all come from a man aged 35 to 55 in a cohort exposed to, infected with or recovered from COVID-19 (not recorded which).

The rearrangement uses TRBV7-3 and TRBJ2-1; 14 nucleotides line up with TRBD2. Losses at the gene ends were 3 bases for V and 12 bases for J; bases not matched to a gene: 4. CDR1 SGHTA and CDR2 FQGTGA come from the germline V gene. The CDR3 is made up of 14 amino acids. This CDR3 reads CASSLGLAGVSQFF. In DNA, the CDR3 is TGTGCCAGCAGCTTGGGACTAGCGGGAGTTTCGCAGTTCTTC.

The gene calls are TRBV2 and TRBJ2-1; D remains unclear. Germline CDR1 SNHLY, CDR2 FYNNEI. The germline V and J ends were trimmed by 3 bases and 0 bases, with 6 bases remaining between them. The CDR3 is made up of 14 amino acids. The CDR3 DNA reads TGTGCCAGCAGTGACAACTTCTCCTACAATGAGCAGTTCTTC. Its translation is CASSDNFSYNEQFF.

The chain has TRBV3-1 (or the pseudogene TRBV3-2) and TRBJ2-5; possibly TRBD2 for D (5 bases). The CDR3 has 13 amino acids. Trimming removed 2 bases at V and 5 bases at J, with 9 bases between. Germline V gene lookup returns CDR1 LGHDT and CDR2 YNNKEL (reference sequence). The CDR3 sequence is CASSQRERETQYF. The CDR3 region has the DNA TGTGCCAGCAGCCAAAGGGAGAGGGAGACCCAGTACTTC.

The J gene is TRBJ2-3, the V gene TRBV28, with 7 bases that match TRBD2. Germline V CDR1 and CDR2: MDHEN, SYDVKM. After removal of 5 bases from V and 2 bases from J, the junction contained 13 bases not matched to a gene. The CDR3 length is 17 residues. The CDR3: CASSPPGVAGNTDTQYF. The CDR3 nucleotides are TGTGCCAGCAGTCCGCCTGGGGTAGCGGGCAACACAGATACGCAGTATTTT.

V gene TRBV6-5 combines with J gene TRBJ2-7; 9 nucleotides align to TRBD1. Trimming took 5 bases from V and 2 from J; bases not matched to a gene: 7. Germline V lookup: CDR1 MNHEY, CDR2 SVGAGI. This CDR3 contains 15 residues. CDR3 residues: CASSKLGQGPYEQYF. CDR3 nucleotide sequence: TGTGCCAGCAGTAAGCTGGGACAGGGCCCCTACGAGCAGTACTTC.

This chain links TRBV10-3 with TRBJ1-3; D gene unclear. This CDR3 is 15 amino acids long. The V gene lost 0 bases and the J gene lost 3 bases, with 9 bases spanning the gap. Germline V gene sequence: CDR1 ENHRY, CDR2 SYGVKD. Written as DNA, the CDR3 is TGTGCCATCAGTGAGTCGGCCCGAGGTGGAAACACCATATATTTT. Protein product: CAISESARGGNTIYF.

The chain recombines TRBV2 with TRBJ2-4, with 8 bases that match TRBD2. V lost 7 bases to trimming and J lost 2 bases; unmatched junction nucleotides: 16. Germline V gene lookup returns CDR1 SNHLY and CDR2 FYNNEI. This CDR3 contains 18 residues. In nucleotides, the CDR3 is TGTGCCAGCACCGGGAGGGTAGCGGGTGGGGGTCCCAAAAACATTCAGTACTTC. Its protein is CASTGRVAGGGPKNIQYF.

The V call is TRBV28, the J call TRBJ1-5; TRBD1 aligns across 9 bases. The germline gives CDR1 MDHEN, CDR2 SYDVKM. V shed 4 bases and J 5 bases; nucleotides not matched to a gene: 3. This CDR3 has 14 residues. CDR3 DNA: TGTGCCAGCAGTTCGGACAGGGGATATCAGCCCCAGCATTTT. Its protein product is CASSSDRGYQPQHF.

J is TRBJ2-1 and V is TRBV29-1, with 7 bases that match TRBD1. The CDR3 totals 14 residues. V was clipped by 4 bases and J by 4 bases; unmatched bases: 7. From germline, CDR1 is SQVTM and CDR2 ANQGSEA. The CDR3 nucleotides read TGCAGCGTTGTCCTAGGGGGCAGTTACAATGAGCAGTTCTTC. Its protein product is CSVVLGGSYNEQFF.

This clone was observed a handful of times. The chain recombines TRBV19 with TRBJ2-7; the D gene is possibly TRBD1 (6 bases). The CDR3 is made up of 13 amino acids. Germline-derived CDR1 and CDR2 are LNHDA and SQIVND (reference sequence). Trimming left V 5 bases short and J 1 base short, with 9 bases between. Written as DNA, the CDR3 is TGTGCCAGTAGTTCTACAGGGTCCTACGAGCAGTACTTC. Its translation: CASSSTGSYEQYF.

This clone was recorded a few times. This chain uses TRBV4-1 with TRBJ2-1; possibly TRBD2 for D (6 bases). This CDR3 contains 13 residues. The V and J ends lost 0 bases and 7 bases respectively, with 7 bases between them. Germline V gene data show CDR1 as MGHRA and CDR2 as YSYEKL. The CDR3: CASSQDGRNEQFF. The DNA of the CDR3 is TGCGCCAGCAGCCAAGATGGGAGGAATGAGCAGTTCTTC.

The CDR3 nucleotides read TGTGCCAGCAGAGGGGGCGCCGATACGCAGTATTTT. The encoded protein is CASRGGADTQYF. This chain uses TRBV6-5 with TRBJ2-3; 7 nucleotides line up with TRBD1. The CDR3 spans 12 residues. With V trimmed by 6 bases and J by 6 bases, 3 bases remained unmatched. CDR1 is MNHEY, CDR2 SVGAGI, per germline.

Of note for this clone: Different DNA sequences within this sample yield the same CDR3. The V and J genes are TRBV5-1 and TRBJ1-4; D is possibly TRBD1 (6 bases). The CDR3 covers 14 residues. Per the germline V gene, CDR1 is SGHRS and CDR2 is YFSETQ. The germline V and J ends were trimmed by 2 bases and 1 base, with 6 bases remaining between them. DNA for the CDR3: TGCGCCAGCAGCTTCAGGGGAACTAATGAAAAACTGTTTTTT. Translated: CASSFRGTNEKLFF.

Only a few counts were recorded for this clone. The chain links TRBV19 to TRBJ1-2; 7 bases line up with TRBD1. Germline V gene sequence: CDR1 LNHDA, CDR2 SQIVND (reference sequence). Trimming removed 1 base from V and 5 bases from J; junction bases left unmatched: 7. The CDR3 loop spans 15 amino acids. The CDR3 protein is CASSIGTGLDYGYTF. The CDR3 DNA reads as TGTGCCAGTAGTATAGGGACAGGACTGGATTATGGCTACACCTTC.

This chain links TRBV2 with TRBJ2-7, with 9 bases lining up with TRBD2. Germline values: CDR1 SNHLY, CDR2 FYNNEI. With 2 bases clipped from V and 3 bases from J, the junction kept 5 bases outside the gene matches. This CDR3 has 15 amino acids. CDR3 loop: CASSESTSGGYEQYF. The CDR3 region has the DNA TGTGCCAGCAGTGAATCGACTAGCGGCGGCTACGAGCAGTACTTC.

Of note for this clone: In the same sample, other DNA sequences code for this CDR3. The chain uses TRBV5-1 and TRBJ2-1, with 11 bases fitting TRBD2. CDR3 length equals 15 residues. Per germline, CDR1 SGHRS and CDR2 YFSETQ. The V segment lost 3 bases and the J segment 5 bases; nucleotides outside the gene matches: 4. DNA for the CDR3: TGCGCCAGCAGCTCCGGGACTAGCGGAAACAATGAGCAGTTCTTC. Its translation is CASSSGTSGNNEQFF. The full variable domain, completed using reference TRBV5-1 and TRBJ2-1, is KAGVTQTPRYLIKTRGQQVTLSCSPISGHRSVSWYQQTPGQGLQFLFEYFSETQRNKGNFPGRFSGRQFSNSRSEMNVSTLELGDSALYLCASSSGTSGNNEQFFGPGTRLTVL.

In the case of this clone: This sample also contains other DNA sequences that code for the same CDR3. The V and J genes are TRBV18 and TRBJ1-1, with D perhaps TRBD1 (5 bases). Germline-derived CDR1 and CDR2 are KGHSH and LQKENI. The CDR3 length is 13 residues. Trimming took off 2 bases at V and 1 base at J, with 5 bases between the two ends. CDR3 sequence reads: CASSPRGNTEAFF. In DNA form, the CDR3 reads TGTGCCAGCTCACCAAGGGGGAACACTGAAGCTTTCTTT. Variable domain in full (rest from reference TRBV18 and TRBJ1-1): NAGVMQNPRHLVRRRGQEARLRCSPMKGHSHVYWYRQLPEEGLKFMVYLQKENIIDESGMPKERFSAEFPKEGPSILRIQQVVRGDSAAYFCASSPRGNTEAFFGQGTRLTVV.

This clone was observed a single time. V usage is TRBV7-2 and J usage is TRBJ2-1; 9 positions agree with TRBD2. Germline CDR1 SGHTA, CDR2 FQGNSA. V gave up 2 bases and J gave up 9 bases; unmatched junction bases: 5. The CDR3 sequence is 14 residues long. The CDR3 loop is CASSLYSGSAEQFF. The CDR3, as DNA: TGTGCCAGCAGCTTATATAGCGGGAGCGCTGAGCAGTTCTTC.